What follows are 30 T cell receptor beta chains derived from one specimen sequenced in a study of CD8 T cells in Susac syndrome. Reverse transcription of about 0.45 to 1 ug RNA was performed with random hexamers. TCRdb used MiXCR to reprocess the immunoSEQ multiplex PCR reads, holding one entry per CDR3 protein. The top ten hold 0.5% to 0.7% of the sample, which has about 66,000 distinct CDR3 sequences, around 96% seen once. The sequenced material came from CD8+ T cells from PBMCs. The receptors here all came from a human donor with multiple sclerosis.

V is TRBV7-9 and J is TRBJ1-5; no clear D gene. The ends were cut back, 1 base at V and 4 bases at J, with 8 bases in the middle. This CDR3 is built from 14 residues. The germline V gene has CDR1 SEHNR and CDR2 FQNEAQ (reference sequence). CDR3 sequence: CASSLGGTNQPQHF. The CDR3 DNA follows: TGTGCCAGCAGCTTAGGAGGCACTAATCAGCCCCAGCATTTT.

The gene calls are TRBV29-1 and TRBJ2-1; D not certain. V was cut by 4 bases and J by 8 bases, with 6 bases left in between. CDR1 is SQVTM and CDR2 is ANQGSEA in the germline V gene. The CDR3 runs 10 residues. CDR3 coding DNA: TGCAGCGTTGTAAGTTATGAGCAGTTCTTC. Encoded protein: CSVVSYEQFF.

The chain is built from TRBV4-3 and TRBJ1-6, with D possibly TRBD1 on 5 matching bases. The CDR3 consists of 16 residues. Germline assignment: CDR1 LGHNA and CDR2 YSLEER. Deletions cut 1 base from V and 9 bases from J, with 16 bases between. The CDR3: CASSQGFSGESSPLHF. Here the CDR3 DNA reads TGCGCCAGCAGCCAAGGTTTTTCGGGGGAAAGTTCACCCCTCCACTTT.

The genes are TRBV6-5 and TRBJ2-7; possible D gene TRBD1, 6 bases. Trimming took off 5 bases at V and 2 bases at J, with 10 bases between the two ends. Germline lookup yields CDR1 MNHEY and CDR2 SVGAGI. This CDR3 region has 13 residues. CDR3 in amino acids: CASSRDITYEQYF. CDR3 DNA: TGTGCCAGCAGTCGGGACATTACCTACGAGCAGTACTTC.

The chain carries TRBV29-1 and TRBJ2-1; possibly TRBD2 for D (5 bases). V dropped 6 bases and J dropped 0 bases, with 15 bases sitting between them. CDR1 is SQVTM, CDR2 ANQGSEA, per germline. This CDR3 spans 15 amino acids. CDR3 DNA sequence: TGCAGCGTCAGTCTAGCTTTCGTCTCCTACAATGAGCAGTTCTTC. Its protein is CSVSLAFVSYNEQFF.

The rearrangement links TRBV5-6 to TRBJ1-5; D ambiguous. The V gene lost 3 bases and the J gene lost 4 bases, with 14 bases spanning the gap. The CDR3 spans 15 residues. The V gene's germline CDR1 is SGHDT and CDR2 YYEEEE. The chain's CDR3 is CASSYLTEGNQPQHF. The DNA of the CDR3 is TGTGCCAGCAGCTACCTGACTGAGGGAAATCAGCCCCAGCATTTT.

The chain joins TRBV2 to TRBJ2-2; D unresolved. Germline CDR1 SNHLY, CDR2 FYNNEI. Trimming shortened V by 1 base and J by 7 bases, and 10 bases separated the two germline ends. This CDR3 region has 14 residues. The CDR3 loop reads CASSEGFIVGELFF. The CDR3 coding sequence is TGTGCCAGCAGTGAAGGGTTTATAGTCGGGGAGCTGTTTTTT.

The CDR3 sequence is CATDTGTGGMNTEAFF. The CDR3 DNA is TGTGCCACCGACACCGGGACAGGCGGGATGAACACTGAAGCTTTCTTT. V and J are TRBV30 and TRBJ1-1, with 8 bases matching TRBD1. Germline assignment: CDR1 GTSNPN and CDR2 SVGIG (reference sequence). This CDR3 has 16 residues. Losses at the gene ends were 8 bases for V and 0 bases for J; bases not matched to a gene: 14.

This chain uses TRBV20-1 with TRBJ2-7, with D possibly matching TRBD2 (6 bases). Trimming took 8 bases from V and 2 from J, leaving 10 bases between them. CDR3 length equals 11 residues. Germline CDR1 DFQATT, CDR2 SNEGSKA (reference sequence). The CDR3 reads CSRGEPYEQYF. The CDR3 coding sequence is TGCAGTCGCGGGGAACCCTACGAGCAGTACTTC.

The rearrangement links TRBV7-9 to TRBJ2-1, with 7 bases aligning to TRBD2. The CDR3 is made up of 15 amino acids. The junction had 6 bases not matched to a gene; V was cut back by 1 base and J by 6 bases. The germline gives CDR1 SEHNR, CDR2 FQNEAQ (reference sequence). CDR3 region: CASSLVGGGPNEQFF. CDR3 in DNA: TGTGCCAGCAGCTTAGTTGGGGGAGGGCCCAATGAGCAGTTCTTC.

J is TRBJ1-1 and V is TRBV28; TRBD1 might be the D (5 bases). V lost 2 bases to trimming and J lost 0 bases, with 13 bases between them. Germline assignment: CDR1 MDHEN and CDR2 SYDVKM. This CDR3 is 16 amino acids long. CDR3 protein: CASSLREGLMNTEAFF. CDR3 sequence (DNA): TGTGCCAGCAGTTTAAGGGAGGGACTCATGAACACTGAAGCTTTCTTT.

V is TRBV5-1 and J is TRBJ2-1; D could derive from TRBD1 or TRBD2 (5 bases each). Deletions cut 5 bases from V and 10 bases from J, with 10 bases between. The CDR3 loop spans 11 amino acids. CDR1 SGHRS and CDR2 YFSETQ come from the germline V gene. This CDR3 reads CASSYGTEQFF. CDR3 nucleotide sequence: TGCGCCAGCAGTTACGGGACCGAGCAGTTCTTC.

This clonotype showed up just once. The V and J genes are TRBV28 and TRBJ2-7; a possible D gene is TRBD1 (5 bases). V lost 1 base and J 0 bases, leaving 13 bases between the germline ends. This CDR3 is built from 16 residues. CDR1 is MDHEN and CDR2 is SYDVKM in the germline V gene. The CDR3 region is CASSLLGVTSSYEQYF. The CDR3 nucleotides read TGTGCCAGCAGTTTATTAGGGGTTACAAGCTCCTACGAGCAGTACTTC. The full variable domain, in which reference TRBV28 and TRBJ2-7 provide the parts outside the CDR3, is DVKVTQSSRYLVKRTGEKVFLECVQDMDHENMFWYRQDPGLGLRLIYFSYDVKMKEKGDIPEGYSVSREKKERFSLILESASTNQTSMYLCASSLLGVTSSYEQYFGPGTRLTVT.

This chain links TRBV27 with TRBJ2-3, with D maybe TRBD1 (6 bases). V lost 2 bases and J lost 6, with 9 bases in between. CDR3 length: 13 residues. Looked up from germline, CDR1 is MNHEY and CDR2 is SMNVEV (reference sequence). DNA for the CDR3: TGTGCCAGCAGTTTAACAGGGTGGGATACGCAGTATTTT. Translating gives CASSLTGWDTQYF.

This clonotype was observed a few times. The genes are TRBV29-1 and TRBJ2-1; tentative D call: TRBD2 (6 bases). CDR3 size: 12 residues. V gave up 7 bases and J gave up 3 bases, with 10 bases separating them. Germline V gives CDR1 SQVTM, CDR2 ANQGSEA. CDR3 sequence reads: CSGGEDYNEQFF. The CDR3 DNA is TGCAGCGGGGGGGAGGACTACAATGAGCAGTTCTTC.

The V call is TRBV29-1, the J call TRBJ2-3, with 8 bases aligning to TRBD2. From germline, CDR1 is SQVTM and CDR2 ANQGSEA. This CDR3 is built from 13 residues. J gave up 3 bases and V 7 bases, and 6 bases lay outside the gene matches. CDR3 nucleotide sequence: TGCAGCGGAGAGAGCGGGGGAACAGATACGCAGTATTTT. Amino acids: CSGESGGTDTQYF.

This clonotype was counted once. The CDR3 region has the DNA TGTGCCAGCGGGGGATCAGATACGCAGTATTTT. Residues: CASGGSDTQYF. The chain combines TRBV27 with TRBJ2-3; D might be TRBD1 or TRBD2, each matching 5 bases. The germline V gene has CDR1 MNHEY and CDR2 SMNVEV (reference sequence). V dropped 8 bases and J dropped 4 bases, with 7 bases sitting between them. The CDR3 is 11 residues long.

The chain employs TRBV20-1 and TRBJ2-1, with D tentatively TRBD1 (6 bases). The CDR3 totals 14 residues. With 5 bases removed from V and 0 bases from J, the gap between germline ends came to 11 bases. Per germline, CDR1 DFQATT and CDR2 SNEGSKA (reference sequence). CDR3 region: CSAEGQSSYNEQFF. In nucleotides, the CDR3 is TGCAGTGCTGAAGGACAGAGCTCCTACAATGAGCAGTTCTTC.

The V call is TRBV27, the J call TRBJ1-6; 9 positions agree with TRBD1. J lost 10 bases, V lost 9 bases, and 7 bases had no gene match. The germline V gene has CDR1 MNHEY and CDR2 SMNVEV (reference sequence). The CDR3 contains 13 residues. The CDR3 nucleotides read TGTGCCAGTAGGACAGGGGTCGGCTCACCCCTCCACTTT. Amino acid sequence: CASRTGVGSPLHF.

The rearrangement links TRBV20-1 to TRBJ2-5, with 7 bases lining up with TRBD2. This CDR3 has 14 residues. Germline lookup yields CDR1 DFQATT and CDR2 SNEGSKA (reference sequence). V shed 1 base and J 5 bases; nucleotides not matched to a gene: 7. This chain's CDR3 is CSARGQGGMETQYF. CDR3 DNA: TGCAGTGCTAGAGGGCAGGGAGGGATGGAGACCCAGTACTTC.

The chain combines TRBV4-1 with TRBJ2-2, with no clear D. Germline-derived CDR1 and CDR2 are MGHRA and YSYEKL. V shed 2 bases and J shed 6 bases, with 7 bases lying between them. There are 13 residues in the CDR3. The chain's CDR3 is CASSQYLSGELFF. Written as DNA, the CDR3 is TGCGCCAGCAGCCAATATTTGTCCGGGGAGCTGTTTTTT.

The rearrangement links TRBV20-1 to TRBJ2-7; D gene uncertain. Germline CDR1 reads DFQATT; CDR2 reads SNEGSKA (reference sequence). V lost 1 base and J 2 bases, leaving 9 bases between the germline ends. The CDR3 is 13 amino acids. Written as DNA, the CDR3 is TGCAGTGCTAGAGTCGAGTCTGCCTACGAGCAGTACTTC. Protein product: CSARVESAYEQYF.

J is TRBJ1-1 and V is TRBV7-9; no firm D call. Germline V gives CDR1 SEHNR, CDR2 FQNEAQ (reference sequence). Trimming cost V 3 bases and J 7 bases, with 9 bases left between them. This CDR3 comprises 12 residues. The CDR3 loop is CASSLSGLEAFF. CDR3 bases: TGTGCCAGCAGCTTGTCAGGACTTGAAGCTTTCTTT.

The chain uses TRBV20-1 and TRBJ2-1, with D hard to call. This CDR3 spans 11 amino acids. With 2 bases removed from V and 9 bases from J, the gap between germline ends came to 8 bases. CDR1 and CDR2 (germline): DFQATT, SNEGSKA (reference sequence). The CDR3 loop reads CSARFRSEQFF. The CDR3 bases are TGCAGTGCTAGATTTCGAAGTGAGCAGTTCTTC.

This clonotype was found once. The CDR3 nucleotides read TGTGCCAGTAGCATACGGGGGGCCCACTACGAGCAGTACTTC. Translation: CASSIRGAHYEQYF. This chain uses TRBV19 with TRBJ2-7; D perhaps matches TRBD2 (7 bases). The CDR3 runs 14 residues. The V gene's germline CDR1 is LNHDA and CDR2 SQIVND (reference sequence). Deletions cut 6 bases from V and 3 bases from J, with 15 bases between. The whole variable domain, remainder taken from reference TRBV19 and TRBJ2-7, is DGGITQSPKYLFRKEGQNVTLSCEQNLNHDAMYWYRQDPGQGLRLIYYSQIVNDFQKGDIAEGYSVSREKKESFPLTVTSAQKNPTAFYLCASSIRGAHYEQYFGPGTRLTVT.

The CDR3 DNA is TGCAGCGTTGAATTGGCAGGGCCGTCCTACGAGCAGTACTTC. It translates to CSVELAGPSYEQYF. This chain connects TRBV29-1 to TRBJ2-7; D is perhaps TRBD1 (5 bases). CDR1 and CDR2 (germline): SQVTM, ANQGSEA. There are 14 residues in the CDR3. V was trimmed by 2 bases and J by 1 base, leaving 12 bases between them.

The chain combines TRBV24-1 with TRBJ2-5; 9 nucleotides agree with TRBD2. V was pared by 7 bases and J by 3 bases, with 20 bases of the junction left unmatched. This CDR3 is built from 19 residues. Germline V lookup: CDR1 KGHDR, CDR2 SFDVKD. CDR3 DNA: TGTGCCACCAGCCGACATCCGACCAGCCTATTAGCGGGAGAAGAGACCCAGTACTTC. Amino acids: CATSRHPTSLLAGEETQYF.

This chain connects TRBV20-1 to TRBJ2-7; D is unclear. CDR1 DFQATT and CDR2 SNEGSKA come from the germline V gene (reference sequence). V lost 1 base, J lost 0 bases, and 7 bases lay in between. CDR3 length: 13 residues. CDR3 nucleotide sequence: TGCAGTGCTAGAGTACTCTCCTCCTACGAGCAGTACTTC. Translated, it gives CSARVLSSYEQYF.

The rearrangement uses TRBV20-1 and TRBJ2-7; D possibly corresponds to TRBD1 (5 bases). CDR3 size: 15 residues. Trimming left V 6 bases short and J 0 bases short, with 18 bases between. Germline-derived CDR1 and CDR2 are DFQATT and SNEGSKA (reference sequence). Here the CDR3 reads CSAYSPPDNSYEQYF. The CDR3 DNA is TGCAGTGCGTATTCTCCTCCGGACAACTCCTACGAGCAGTACTTC.

J is TRBJ2-7 and V is TRBV3-1; D possibly corresponds to TRBD2 (6 bases). V lost 3 bases, J lost 1 base, and 10 bases lay in between. The CDR3 is made up of 14 amino acids. Germline CDR1 and CDR2: LGHDT and YNNKEL (reference sequence). The CDR3 reads CASSHTGESYEQYF. The DNA of the CDR3 is TGTGCCAGCAGCCATACGGGGGAGTCCTACGAGCAGTACTTC.